The count of the clone carrying this TCR beta chain is one. Compared with germline, one end of the junction differs, possibly owing to a read error. The sample is drawn from a study of OX40 agonist ivuxolimab in advanced cancers. The repertoire was sequenced with immunoSEQ multiplex PCR; TCRdb's copy has only in-frame clones and lacks some. Of tens of thousands of clones detected, roughly 88% appear once; the ten largest clones hold about 35%. The germline gives CDR1 SGDLS, CDR2 YYNGEE. The CDR3 runs to 16 residues. The input for sequencing was CD4+ or CD8+ T cells sorted from blood, taken in a trial of the OX40 agonist ivuxolimab. The chain couples TRBV9 to TRBJ2-1; TRBD2 aligns across 14 bases. The receptor was isolated from an adult with an advanced solid tumor such as melanoma, head and neck, liver or kidney cancer. DNA for the CDR3: TGTGCCAGCAGCGCCGGACTAGCGGGAGGCCGGAAACTGGTGATCTTC. It is translated as CASSAGLAGGRKLVIF.